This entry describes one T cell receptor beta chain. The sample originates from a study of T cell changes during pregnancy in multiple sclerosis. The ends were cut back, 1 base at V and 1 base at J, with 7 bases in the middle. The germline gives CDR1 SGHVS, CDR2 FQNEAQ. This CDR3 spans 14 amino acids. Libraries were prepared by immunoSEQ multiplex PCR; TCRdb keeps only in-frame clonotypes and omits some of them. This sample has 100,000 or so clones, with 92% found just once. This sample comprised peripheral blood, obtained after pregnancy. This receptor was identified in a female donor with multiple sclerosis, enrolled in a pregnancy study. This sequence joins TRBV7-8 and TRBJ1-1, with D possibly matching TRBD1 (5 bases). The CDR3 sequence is CASSLDRQNTEAFF. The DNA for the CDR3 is TGTGCCAGCAGCTTAGACAGGCAGAACACTGAAGCTTTCTTT.